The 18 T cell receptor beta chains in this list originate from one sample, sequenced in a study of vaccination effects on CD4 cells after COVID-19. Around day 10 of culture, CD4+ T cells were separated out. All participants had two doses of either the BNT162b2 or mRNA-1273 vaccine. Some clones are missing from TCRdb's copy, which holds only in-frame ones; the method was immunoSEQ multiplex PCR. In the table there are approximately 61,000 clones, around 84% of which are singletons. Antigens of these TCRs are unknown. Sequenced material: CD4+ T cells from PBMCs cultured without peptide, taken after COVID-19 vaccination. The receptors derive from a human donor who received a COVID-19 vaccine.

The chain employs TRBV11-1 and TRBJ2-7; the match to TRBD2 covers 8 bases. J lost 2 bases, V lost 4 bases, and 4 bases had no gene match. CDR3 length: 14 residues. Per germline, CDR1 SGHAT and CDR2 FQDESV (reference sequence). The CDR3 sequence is CASSSVLAAYEQYF. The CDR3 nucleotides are TGTGCCAGCAGCTCCGTACTAGCGGCCTACGAGCAGTACTTC.

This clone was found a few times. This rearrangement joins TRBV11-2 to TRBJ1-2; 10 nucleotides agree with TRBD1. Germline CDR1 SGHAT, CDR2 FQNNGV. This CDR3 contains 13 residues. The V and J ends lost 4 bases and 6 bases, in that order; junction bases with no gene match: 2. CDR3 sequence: CASSWTGGDGYTF. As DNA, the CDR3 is TGTGCCAGCAGCTGGACAGGGGGAGATGGCTACACCTTC.

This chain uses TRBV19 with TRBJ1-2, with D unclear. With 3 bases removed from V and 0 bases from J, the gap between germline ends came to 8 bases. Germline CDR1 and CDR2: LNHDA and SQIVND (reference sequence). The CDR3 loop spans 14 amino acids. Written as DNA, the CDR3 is TGTGCCAGTAGTATCGGTCGAGCTAACTATGGCTACACCTTC. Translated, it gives CASSIGRANYGYTF. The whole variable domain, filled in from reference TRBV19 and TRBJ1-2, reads DGGITQSPKYLFRKEGQNVTLSCEQNLNHDAMYWYRQDPGQGLRLIYYSQIVNDFQKGDIAEGYSVSREKKESFPLTVTSAQKNPTAFYLCASSIGRANYGYTFGSGTRLTVV.

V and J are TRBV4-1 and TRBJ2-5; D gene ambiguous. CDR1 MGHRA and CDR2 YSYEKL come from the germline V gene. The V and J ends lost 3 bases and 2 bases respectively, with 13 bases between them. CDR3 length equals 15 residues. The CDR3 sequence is CASSQLRSPQETQYF. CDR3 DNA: TGCGCCAGCAGCCAGCTACGGTCCCCACAAGAGACCCAGTACTTC.

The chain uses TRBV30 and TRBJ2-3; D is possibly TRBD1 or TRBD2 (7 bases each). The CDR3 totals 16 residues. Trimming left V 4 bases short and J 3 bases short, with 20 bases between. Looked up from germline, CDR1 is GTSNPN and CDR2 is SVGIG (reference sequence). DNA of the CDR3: TGTGCCTGGAAACCCCAGGGGGGGCTAGCGACAGATACGCAGTATTTT. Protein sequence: CAWKPQGGLATDTQYF.

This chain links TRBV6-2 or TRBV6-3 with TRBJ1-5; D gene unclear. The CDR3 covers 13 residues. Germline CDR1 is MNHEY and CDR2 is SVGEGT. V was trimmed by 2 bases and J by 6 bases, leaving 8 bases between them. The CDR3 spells CASSYESIQPQHF. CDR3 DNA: TGTGCCAGCAGTTACGAATCTATTCAGCCCCAGCATTTT.

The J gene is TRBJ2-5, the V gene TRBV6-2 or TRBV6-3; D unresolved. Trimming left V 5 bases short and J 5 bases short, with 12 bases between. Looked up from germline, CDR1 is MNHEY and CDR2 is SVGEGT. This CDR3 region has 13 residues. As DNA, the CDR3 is TGTGCCAGCAGTCGCTCAGCCGGTGAGACCCAGTACTTC. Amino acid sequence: CASSRSAGETQYF.

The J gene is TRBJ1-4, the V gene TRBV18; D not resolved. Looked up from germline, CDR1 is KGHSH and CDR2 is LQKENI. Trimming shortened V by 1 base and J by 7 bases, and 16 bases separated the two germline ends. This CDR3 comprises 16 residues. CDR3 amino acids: CASSPLAVGLTEKLFF. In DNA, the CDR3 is TGTGCCAGCTCACCACTGGCAGTGGGGTTGACTGAAAAACTGTTTTTT. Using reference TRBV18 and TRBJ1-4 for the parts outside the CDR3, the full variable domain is NAGVMQNPRHLVRRRGQEARLRCSPMKGHSHVYWYRQLPEEGLKFMVYLQKENIIDESGMPKERFSAEFPKEGPSILRIQQVVRGDSAAYFCASSPLAVGLTEKLFFGSGTQLSVL.

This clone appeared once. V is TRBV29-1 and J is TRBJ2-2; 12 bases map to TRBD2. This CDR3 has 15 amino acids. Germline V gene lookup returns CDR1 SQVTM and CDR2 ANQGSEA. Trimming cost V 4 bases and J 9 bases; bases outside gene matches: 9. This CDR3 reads CSVGGRLAGDRELFF. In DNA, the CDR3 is TGCAGCGTTGGGGGGAGACTAGCGGGAGACCGGGAGCTGTTTTTT.

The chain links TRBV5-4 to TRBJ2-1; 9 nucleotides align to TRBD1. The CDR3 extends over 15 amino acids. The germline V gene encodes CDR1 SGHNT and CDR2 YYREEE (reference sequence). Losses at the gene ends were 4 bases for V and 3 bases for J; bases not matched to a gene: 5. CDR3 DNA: TGTGCCAGCAGCCGGGGACAGGGCGGCTACAATGAGCAGTTCTTC. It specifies CASSRGQGGYNEQFF.

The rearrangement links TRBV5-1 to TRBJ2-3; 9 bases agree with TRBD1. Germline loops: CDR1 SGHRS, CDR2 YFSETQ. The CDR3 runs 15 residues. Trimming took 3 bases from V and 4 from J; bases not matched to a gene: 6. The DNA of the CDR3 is TGCGCCAGCAGCTGGGGGACAGGGAAAGCAGATACGCAGTATTTT. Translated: CASSWGTGKADTQYF.

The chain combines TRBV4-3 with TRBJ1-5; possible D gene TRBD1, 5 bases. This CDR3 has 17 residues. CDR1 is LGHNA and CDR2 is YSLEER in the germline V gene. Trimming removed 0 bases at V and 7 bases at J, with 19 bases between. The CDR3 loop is CASSQDRRAGFGQPQHF. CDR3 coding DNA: TGCGCCAGCAGCCAAGATAGAAGGGCAGGGTTTGGGCAGCCCCAGCATTTT.

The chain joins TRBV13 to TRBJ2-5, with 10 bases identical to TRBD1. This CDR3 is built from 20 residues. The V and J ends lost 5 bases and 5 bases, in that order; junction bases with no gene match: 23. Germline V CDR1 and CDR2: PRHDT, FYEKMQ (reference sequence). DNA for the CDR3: TGTGCCAGCAGCCCCCGCAGGAAATTAGACGGGACAGGGGATCGTGAGACCCAGTACTTC. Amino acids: CASSPRRKLDGTGDRETQYF. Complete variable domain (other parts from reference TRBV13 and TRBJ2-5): AAGVIQSPRHLIKEKRETATLKCYPIPRHDTVYWYQQGPGQDPQFLISFYEKMQSDKGSIPDRFSAQQFSDYHSELNMSSLELGDSALYFCASSPRRKLDGTGDRETQYFGPGTRLLVL.

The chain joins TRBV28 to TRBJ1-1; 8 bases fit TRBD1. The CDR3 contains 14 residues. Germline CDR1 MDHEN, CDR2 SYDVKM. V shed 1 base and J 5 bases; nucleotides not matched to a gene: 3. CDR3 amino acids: CASSLSTGVTEAFF. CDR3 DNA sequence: TGTGCCAGCAGTTTATCGACAGGGGTGACTGAAGCTTTCTTT.

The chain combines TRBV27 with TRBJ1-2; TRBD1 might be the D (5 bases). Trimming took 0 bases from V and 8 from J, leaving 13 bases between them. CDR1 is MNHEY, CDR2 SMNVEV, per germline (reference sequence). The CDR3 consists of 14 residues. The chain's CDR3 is CASSLSRQGGGYTF. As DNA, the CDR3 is TGTGCCAGCAGTTTATCGAGGCAGGGTGGAGGCTACACCTTC.

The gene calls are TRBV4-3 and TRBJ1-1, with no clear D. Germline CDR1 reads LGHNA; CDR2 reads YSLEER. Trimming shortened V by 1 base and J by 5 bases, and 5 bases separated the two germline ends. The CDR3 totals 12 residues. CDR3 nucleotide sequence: TGCGCCAGCAGCCAAGTTGGGACTGAAGCTTTCTTT. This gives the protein CASSQVGTEAFF.

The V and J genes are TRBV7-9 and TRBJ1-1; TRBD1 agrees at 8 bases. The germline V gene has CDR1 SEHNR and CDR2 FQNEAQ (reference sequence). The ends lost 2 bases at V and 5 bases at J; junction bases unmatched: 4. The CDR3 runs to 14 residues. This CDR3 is CASSLRTGSTEAFF. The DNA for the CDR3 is TGTGCCAGCAGCTTAAGGACAGGGTCAACTGAAGCTTTCTTT.

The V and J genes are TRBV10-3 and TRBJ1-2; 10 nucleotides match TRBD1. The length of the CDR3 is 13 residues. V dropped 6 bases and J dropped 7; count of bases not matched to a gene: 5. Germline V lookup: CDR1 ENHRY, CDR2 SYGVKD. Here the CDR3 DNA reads TGTGCCATCAGAGGGACAGGGGATATTGGCTACACCTTC. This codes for CAIRGTGDIGYTF.